The 15 T cell receptor beta chains in this list originate from one sample, sequenced in a study of blood T cell repertoires in COVID-19. Produced via immunoSEQ multiplex PCR; TCRdb's table is partial and in-frame only. Of 95,000 to 150,000 clones listed, 70% to 80% were seen once; the top ten hold 6.5% to 9%. The sample comprised peripheral blood. The receptor source for this set is a human donor in a cohort sampled during active COVID-19.

Concerning this clone: This specimen includes other DNA sequences encoding the same CDR3. V and J are TRBV30 and TRBJ2-7; D gene unclear. With 0 bases removed from V and 3 bases from J, the gap between germline ends came to 9 bases. Germline V gene data show CDR1 as GTSNPN and CDR2 as SVGIG (reference sequence). The CDR3 consists of 13 residues. CDR3: CAWSVSSSYEQYF. CDR3 nucleotide sequence: TGTGCCTGGAGTGTAAGCTCTAGCTACGAGCAGTACTTC.

V and J are TRBV18 and TRBJ1-1; 8 bases align to TRBD1. CDR3 size: 14 residues. From germline, CDR1 is KGHSH and CDR2 LQKENI. Losses at the gene ends were 5 bases for V and 7 bases for J; bases not matched to a gene: 9. DNA of the CDR3: TGTGCCAGCTCATTGACAGGGGAGGGAAGTGAAGCTTTCTTT. It yields the protein CASSLTGEGSEAFF.

The CDR3 DNA is TGTGCCAGCAGCCGCGGGGACAGGGGCGATCCTGAAGCTTTCTTT. It specifies CASSRGDRGDPEAFF. The rearrangement uses TRBV7-9 and TRBJ1-1; TRBD1 agrees at 10 bases. The J segment lost 6 bases and the V segment lost 5 bases, leaving 9 bases of the junction unmatched. The germline CDR1 and CDR2 sequences are SEHNR and FQNEAQ (reference sequence). This CDR3 is 15 amino acids long.

The CDR3 sequence: CASSQKGAYNEQFF. CDR3 bases: TGTGCCAGCAGCCAAAAAGGGGCGTACAATGAGCAGTTCTTC. The V gene is TRBV3-1 (or the pseudogene TRBV3-2), the J gene TRBJ2-1; D perhaps matches TRBD1 (5 bases). The length of the CDR3 is 14 residues. Looked up from germline, CDR1 is LGHDT and CDR2 is YNNKEL (reference sequence). V was cut by 2 bases and J by 4 bases, with 9 bases left in between.

The chain combines TRBV5-8 with TRBJ2-7, with TRBD1 matching 7 bases. V gave up 4 bases and J gave up 0 bases; unmatched junction bases: 7. Germline V gene sequence: CDR1 SGHTS, CDR2 YDEGEE. The CDR3 extends over 15 amino acids. CDR3 sequence (DNA): TGTGCCAGCAGCCGTCGGGACAGCTCCTCCTACGAGCAGTACTTC. It specifies CASSRRDSSSYEQYF.

This chain uses TRBV4-2 with TRBJ2-5, with 9 bases aligning to TRBD2. In germline, CDR1 is LGHNA, CDR2 YNFKEQ. V gave up 0 bases and J gave up 1 base; unmatched junction bases: 3. CDR3 length equals 16 residues. The CDR3 coding sequence is TGTGCCAGCAGCCAAGAAGCGGGGGGATTCCAAGAGACCCAGTACTTC. Translating gives CASSQEAGGFQETQYF.

The chain uses TRBV7-9 and TRBJ2-3; 9 bases are a match to TRBD2. Germline V gene sequence: CDR1 SEHNR, CDR2 FQNEAQ (reference sequence). The CDR3 totals 17 residues. V lost 3 bases, J lost 8 bases, and 15 bases stayed unmatched. The CDR3: CASSLTSGGAAGGTQYF. CDR3 sequence (DNA): TGTGCCAGCAGCTTGACTAGCGGCGGGGCAGCAGGTGGTACGCAGTATTTT.

The CDR3 DNA sequence: TGTGCCAGCAGTCTCGGGACAGGGCTGCTGAACACTGAAGCTTTCTTT. Its translation: CASSLGTGLLNTEAFF. The J gene is TRBJ1-1, the V gene TRBV28; TRBD1 agrees at 9 bases. J gave up 0 bases and V 5 bases, and 7 bases lay outside the gene matches. Germline CDR1 MDHEN, CDR2 SYDVKM. The CDR3 covers 16 residues.

This chain links TRBV28 with TRBJ2-7; 11 bases map to TRBD1. This CDR3 has 15 amino acids. Germline CDR1 MDHEN, CDR2 SYDVKM. Trimming removed 2 bases from V and 2 bases from J; junction bases left unmatched: 2. The chain's CDR3 is CASSLPGQGAYEQYF. As DNA, the CDR3 is TGTGCCAGCAGTTTACCGGGACAGGGGGCCTACGAGCAGTACTTC.

The chain carries TRBV9 and TRBJ2-7; TRBD2 aligns across 7 bases. The V segment lost 1 base and the J segment 2 bases; nucleotides outside the gene matches: 6. In germline, CDR1 is SGDLS, CDR2 YYNGEE. The CDR3 runs 15 residues. CDR3 DNA: TGTGCCAGCAGCGTAACGGCTAGCGGAACCTACGAGCAGTACTTC. Its translation: CASSVTASGTYEQYF.

The chain carries TRBV9 and TRBJ2-7; maybe TRBD2 (6 bases). V dropped 0 bases and J dropped 7 bases, with 14 bases sitting between them. Germline V gives CDR1 SGDLS, CDR2 YYNGEE. The CDR3 spans 14 residues. DNA of the CDR3: TGTGCCAGCAGCGTAGATGGCGGGGATGGTGAGCAGTACTTC. It is translated as CASSVDGGDGEQYF.

This clone came up a few times. This chain links TRBV19 with TRBJ2-1, with 9 positions matching TRBD1. Per germline, CDR1 LNHDA and CDR2 SQIVND (reference sequence). The CDR3 runs to 17 residues. The J segment lost 5 bases and the V segment lost 4 bases, leaving 12 bases of the junction unmatched. CDR3 amino acids: CASSTPPGTGFNNEQFF. Written as DNA, the CDR3 is TGTGCCAGTAGTACTCCACCCGGGACAGGGTTCAACAATGAGCAGTTCTTC.

V gene TRBV3-1 (or the pseudogene TRBV3-2) combines with J gene TRBJ1-1, with D uncertain. Trimming stripped 2 bases from V and 0 bases from J, with 10 bases between. The CDR3 contains 15 residues. CDR1 LGHDT and CDR2 YNNKEL come from the germline V gene (reference sequence). The CDR3 sequence: CASSQPGYMNTEAFF. CDR3 bases: TGTGCCAGCAGCCAACCGGGGTACATGAACACTGAAGCTTTCTTT.

CDR3: CASSPYLSLTGGEQYF. CDR3 DNA sequence: TGCGCCAGCAGCCCCTACCTTTCACTGACAGGGGGCGAGCAGTACTTC. The gene calls are TRBV5-1 and TRBJ2-7; 9 nucleotides match TRBD1. Germline CDR1 is SGHRS and CDR2 is YFSETQ. J gave up 6 bases and V 4 bases, and 14 bases lay outside the gene matches. The CDR3 length is 16 residues.

The chain recombines TRBV11-2 with TRBJ2-7, with 8 bases fitting TRBD2. Looked up from germline, CDR1 is SGHAT and CDR2 is FQNNGV. The CDR3 is 15 residues long. V shed 0 bases, J shed 6 bases, and the junction held 7 bases outside the gene matches. CDR3 sequence reads: CASSLEPSGRFEQYF. CDR3 bases: TGTGCCAGCAGCTTAGAGCCCAGCGGGAGATTCGAGCAGTACTTC.